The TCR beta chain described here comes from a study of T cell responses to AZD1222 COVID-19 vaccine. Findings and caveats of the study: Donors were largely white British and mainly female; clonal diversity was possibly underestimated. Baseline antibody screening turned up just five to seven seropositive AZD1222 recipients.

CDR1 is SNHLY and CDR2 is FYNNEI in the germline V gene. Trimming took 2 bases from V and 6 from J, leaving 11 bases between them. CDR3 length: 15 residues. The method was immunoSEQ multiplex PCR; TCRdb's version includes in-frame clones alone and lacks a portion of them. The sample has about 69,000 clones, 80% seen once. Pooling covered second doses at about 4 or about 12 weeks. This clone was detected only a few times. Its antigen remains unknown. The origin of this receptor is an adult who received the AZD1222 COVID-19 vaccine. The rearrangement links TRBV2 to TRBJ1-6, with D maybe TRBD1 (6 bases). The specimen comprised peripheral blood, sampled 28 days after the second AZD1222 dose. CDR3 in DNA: TGTGCCAGCAGTGAAAGCCCAGGGGCTAATTCACCCCTCCACTTT. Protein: CASSESPGANSPLHF.